This TCR beta chain was identified in a study of CD4 T cells in relation to SARS-CoV-2 and coronaviruses. As for the study in general: After approximately 10 days of antigen culture, PBMC TCR beta CDR3s were sequenced. Negative control cultures got HIV-1 Nef peptides or no peptide.

About this clone itself: Its antigen is not known. A junction end diverges from the germline sequence, so it may reflect a read error.

Before the COVID-19 pandemic, during about 2010-2018, CD4+ T cells were taken from unexposed donors. After ten to eleven days of culture, CD4+ T cells were isolated. Testing used SARS-CoV-2 S/N and four cold-coronavirus spikes on unexposed-donor CD4+ T cells, cells permitting. Clones were sequenced by immunoSEQ multiplex PCR, and TCRdb holds only the in-frame ones, with some missing. Of 20,000 or so clones in the sample, roughly three quarters are singletons; the top ten hold about a sixth. CDR3 length equals 15 residues. Germline V gene data show CDR1 as SGHTS and CDR2 as YDEGEE. Input material: CD4+ T cells from PBMCs, cultured in vitro. The chain carries TRBV5-8 and TRBJ2-1, with D uncertain. The TCR comes from a human donor in good health. In nucleotides, the CDR3 is TGTGCCAGCGGCTTTGGGCACAACTCCTACAATGAGCAGTTCTTC. Translated, it gives CASGFGHNSYNEQFF.